Below are 13 T cell receptor beta chains sequenced from a single sample in a study of T cell responses to AZD1222 COVID-19 vaccine. Libraries were prepared by immunoSEQ multiplex PCR; TCRdb keeps only in-frame clonotypes and omits some of them. The sample shows about 170,000 clones, 80% to 95% of them seen only once. The sequences come from peripheral blood, collected on day 0 of AZD1222 vaccination. Receptor source: an adult in good health.

The chain has TRBV30 and TRBJ2-1, with 8 bases that match TRBD2. The CDR3 is made up of 15 amino acids. The germline gives CDR1 GTSNPN, CDR2 SVGIG (reference sequence). The V gene end was trimmed by 0 bases and the J gene end by 9 bases; junction bases not matched to a gene: 10. The CDR3: CAWSVRGGAFGEQFF. The CDR3 nucleotides are TGTGCCTGGAGTGTACGGGGGGGGGCCTTTGGTGAGCAGTTCTTC.

The chain is built from TRBV5-1 and TRBJ2-3, with 9 bases fitting TRBD1. The CDR3 is 14 amino acids. After removal of 4 bases from V and 4 bases from J, the junction contained 4 bases not matched to a gene. Per the germline V gene, CDR1 is SGHRS and CDR2 is YFSETQ. The CDR3 spells CASSRGTGSDTQYF. In DNA, the CDR3 is TGCGCCAGCAGCCGCGGGACAGGGTCAGATACGCAGTATTTT.

This chain connects TRBV24-1 to TRBJ2-3; 11 nucleotides line up with TRBD2. Losses at the gene ends were 5 bases for V and 3 bases for J; bases not matched to a gene: 6. The CDR3 runs 16 residues. CDR1 KGHDR and CDR2 SFDVKD come from the germline V gene. CDR3 coding DNA: TGTGCCACCAGTGCCCCTTCTAGCGGGGGGACAGATACGCAGTATTTT. Protein sequence: CATSAPSSGGTDTQYF.

The CDR3 is CASSADILRSVEQYF. The DNA of the CDR3 is TGTGCCAGCAGTGCTGACATTTTGCGATCGGTTGAGCAGTACTTC. The rearrangement uses TRBV2 and TRBJ2-7; D ambiguous. Looked up from germline, CDR1 is SNHLY and CDR2 is FYNNEI. The CDR3 sequence is 15 residues long. Trimming removed 4 bases at V and 7 bases at J, with 20 bases between.

The chain employs TRBV2 and TRBJ2-7, with D possibly matching TRBD1 (5 bases). This CDR3 has 14 residues. Trimming stripped 1 base from V and 5 bases from J, with 12 bases between. From germline, CDR1 is SNHLY and CDR2 FYNNEI. CDR3 region: CASSEGQGRDEQYF. CDR3 nucleotides: TGTGCCAGCAGTGAAGGGCAGGGCCGGGACGAGCAGTACTTC. Complete variable domain (other parts from reference TRBV2 and TRBJ2-7): EPEVTQTPSHQVTQMGQEVILRCVPISNHLYFYWYRQILGQKVEFLVSFYNNEISEKSEIFDDQFSVERPDGSNFTLKIRSTKLEDSAMYFCASSEGQGRDEQYFGPGTRLTVT.

The V and J genes are TRBV12-3 or TRBV12-4 and TRBJ1-5; TRBD1 is a possible D gene (5 bases). The CDR3 spans 12 residues. V was clipped by 3 bases and J by 11 bases, with 11 bases between them. CDR3 region: CASSLGVGAQHF. CDR3 DNA: TGTGCCAGCAGTTTGGGAGTAGGGGCCCAGCATTTT.

The chain employs TRBV4-3 and TRBJ1-2; D unresolved. Looked up from germline, CDR1 is LGHNA and CDR2 is YSLEER. Between the trimmed V and J ends, which lost 0 bases and 4 bases, there was a span of 9 bases. The CDR3 runs to 14 residues. The CDR3 is CASSQDSRVYGYTF. DNA for the CDR3: TGCGCCAGCAGCCAAGATAGCCGGGTCTATGGCTACACCTTC.

The rearrangement links TRBV6-1 to TRBJ2-7; 9 bases agree with TRBD1. The CDR3 has 15 residues. Germline V gene sequence: CDR1 MNHNS, CDR2 SASEGT. Germline trimming cut 3 bases from V and 2 bases from J; bases unmatched to any gene: 5. The CDR3 DNA follows: TGTGCCAGCAGTGATCCGGGGACAGGGACCTACGAGCAGTACTTC. It is translated as CASSDPGTGTYEQYF.

The chain links TRBV4-3 to TRBJ1-2, with 10 bases aligning to TRBD1. With V trimmed by 0 bases and J by 11 bases, 6 bases remained unmatched. The CDR3 contains 14 residues. In germline, CDR1 is LGHNA, CDR2 YSLEER. The CDR3 DNA follows: TGCGCCAGCAGCCAAGATAGGTCGGGACAGGGGTACACCTTC. Amino acids: CASSQDRSGQGYTF.

V and J are TRBV5-6 and TRBJ2-2; 11 nucleotides agree with TRBD2. The V gene end was trimmed by 0 bases and the J gene end by 4 bases; junction bases not matched to a gene: 5. This CDR3 spans 17 amino acids. Germline V lookup: CDR1 SGHDT, CDR2 YYEEEE. The CDR3 sequence is CASSLASLAGVTGELFF. The CDR3 nucleotides read TGTGCCAGCAGCTTGGCCTCACTAGCGGGAGTCACCGGGGAGCTGTTTTTT.

The chain carries TRBV28 and TRBJ2-5; D gene uncertain. Germline CDR1 MDHEN, CDR2 SYDVKM. V shed 4 bases and J shed 5 bases, with 14 bases lying between them. This CDR3 has 14 amino acids. The CDR3 nucleotides read TGTGCCAGCAGTTCCCCCGGCAAGACCGAGACCCAGTACTTC. Translating gives CASSSPGKTETQYF.

This chain connects TRBV9 to TRBJ2-1; 9 nucleotides align to TRBD1. The length of the CDR3 is 14 residues. The junction had 10 bases not matched to a gene; V was cut back by 9 bases and J by 6 bases. Looked up from germline, CDR1 is SGDLS and CDR2 is YYNGEE. CDR3 sequence: CATRRWDRANEQFF. The CDR3 coding sequence is TGTGCCACCCGAAGGTGGGACAGGGCCAATGAGCAGTTCTTC.

V and J are TRBV15 and TRBJ1-5; D remains unclear. Germline lookup yields CDR1 LNHNV and CDR2 YYDKDF (reference sequence). The CDR3 is 15 amino acids. Between the trimmed V and J ends, which lost 4 bases and 3 bases, there was a span of 13 bases. CDR3 DNA sequence: TGTGCCACCAGCATGGGTGGACGGTACAATCAGCCCCAGCATTTT. Protein product: CATSMGGRYNQPQHF.